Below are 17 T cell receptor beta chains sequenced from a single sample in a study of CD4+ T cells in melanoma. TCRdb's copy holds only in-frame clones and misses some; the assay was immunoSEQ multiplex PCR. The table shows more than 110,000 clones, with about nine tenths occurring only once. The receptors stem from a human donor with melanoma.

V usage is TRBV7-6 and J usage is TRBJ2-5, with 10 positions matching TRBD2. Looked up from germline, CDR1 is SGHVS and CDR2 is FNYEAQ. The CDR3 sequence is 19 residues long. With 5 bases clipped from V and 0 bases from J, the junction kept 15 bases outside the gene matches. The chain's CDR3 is CASSPRLAGAITYQETQYF. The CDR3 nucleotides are TGTGCCAGCAGCCCACGCCTAGCGGGGGCGATTACGTACCAAGAGACCCAGTACTTC.

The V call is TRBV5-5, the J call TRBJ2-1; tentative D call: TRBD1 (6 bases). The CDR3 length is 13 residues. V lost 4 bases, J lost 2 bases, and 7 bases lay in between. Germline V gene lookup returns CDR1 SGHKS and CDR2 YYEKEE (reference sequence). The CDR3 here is CASSRDTYNEQFF. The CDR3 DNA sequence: TGTGCCAGCAGCCGGGACACCTACAATGAGCAGTTCTTC.

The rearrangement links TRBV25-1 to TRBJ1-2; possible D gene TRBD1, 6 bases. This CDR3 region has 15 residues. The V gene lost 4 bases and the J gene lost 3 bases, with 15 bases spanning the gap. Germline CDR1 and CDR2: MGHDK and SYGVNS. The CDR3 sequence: CASSGGALWHYGYTF. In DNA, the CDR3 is TGTGCCAGCAGTGGGGGGGCCCTGTGGCACTATGGCTACACCTTC.

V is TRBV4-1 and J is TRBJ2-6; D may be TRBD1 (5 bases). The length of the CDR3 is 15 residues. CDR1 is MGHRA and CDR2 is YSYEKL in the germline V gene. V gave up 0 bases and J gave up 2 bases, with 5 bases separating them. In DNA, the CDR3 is TGCGCCAGCAGCCAAGAACAGGCTGGGGCCAACGTCCTGACTTTC. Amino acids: CASSQEQAGANVLTF.

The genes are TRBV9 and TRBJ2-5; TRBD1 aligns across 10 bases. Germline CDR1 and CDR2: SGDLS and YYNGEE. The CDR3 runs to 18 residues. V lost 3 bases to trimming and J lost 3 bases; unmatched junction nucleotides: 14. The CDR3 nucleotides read TGTGCCAGCAGCGAGCGGACAGGGGGACAACCGGGGAAAGAGACCCAGTACTTC. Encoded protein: CASSERTGGQPGKETQYF.

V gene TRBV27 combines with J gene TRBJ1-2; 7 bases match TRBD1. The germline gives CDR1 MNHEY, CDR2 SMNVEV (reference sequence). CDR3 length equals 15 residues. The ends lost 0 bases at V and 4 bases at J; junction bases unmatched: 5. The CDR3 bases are TGTGCCAGCAGTTTATCGGCAGGGGGTTCCTATGGCTACACCTTC. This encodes CASSLSAGGSYGYTF.

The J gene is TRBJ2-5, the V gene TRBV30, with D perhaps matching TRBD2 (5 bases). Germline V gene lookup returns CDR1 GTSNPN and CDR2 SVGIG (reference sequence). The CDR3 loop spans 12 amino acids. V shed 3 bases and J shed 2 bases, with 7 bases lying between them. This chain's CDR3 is CAWSRGQETQYF. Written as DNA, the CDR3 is TGTGCCTGGAGCCGAGGGCAAGAGACCCAGTACTTC.

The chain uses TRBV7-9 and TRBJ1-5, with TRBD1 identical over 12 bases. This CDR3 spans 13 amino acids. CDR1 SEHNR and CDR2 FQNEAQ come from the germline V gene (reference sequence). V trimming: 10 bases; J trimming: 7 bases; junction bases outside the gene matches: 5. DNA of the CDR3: TGTGCCACCGGGACAGGGGGCGGCCAGCCCCAGCATTTT. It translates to CATGTGGGQPQHF.

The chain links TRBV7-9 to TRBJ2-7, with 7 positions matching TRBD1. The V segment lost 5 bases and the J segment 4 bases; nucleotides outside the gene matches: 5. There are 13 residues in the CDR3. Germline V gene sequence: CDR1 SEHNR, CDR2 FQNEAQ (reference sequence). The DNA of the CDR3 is TGTGCCAGCAGCCAAGGGACAGCTTACGAGCAGTACTTC. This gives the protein CASSQGTAYEQYF.

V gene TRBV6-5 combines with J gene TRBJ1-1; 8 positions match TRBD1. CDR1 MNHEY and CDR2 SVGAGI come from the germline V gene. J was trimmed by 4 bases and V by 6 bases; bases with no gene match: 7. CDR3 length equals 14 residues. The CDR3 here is CASRRPDRATEAFF. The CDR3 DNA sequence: TGTGCCAGCAGGCGCCCGGACAGGGCCACTGAAGCTTTCTTT.

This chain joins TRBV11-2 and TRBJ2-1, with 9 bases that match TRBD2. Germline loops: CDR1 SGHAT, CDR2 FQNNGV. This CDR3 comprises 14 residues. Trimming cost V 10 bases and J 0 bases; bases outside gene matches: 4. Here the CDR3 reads CATQRGDSYNEQFF. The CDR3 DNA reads TGTGCCACCCAGCGGGGGGACTCCTACAATGAGCAGTTCTTC. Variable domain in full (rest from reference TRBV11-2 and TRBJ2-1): EAGVAQSPRYKIIEKRQSVAFWCNPISGHATLYWYQQILGQGPKLLIQFQNNGVVDDSQLPKDRFSAERLKGVDSTLKIQPAKLEDSAVYLCATQRGDSYNEQFFGPGTRLTVL.

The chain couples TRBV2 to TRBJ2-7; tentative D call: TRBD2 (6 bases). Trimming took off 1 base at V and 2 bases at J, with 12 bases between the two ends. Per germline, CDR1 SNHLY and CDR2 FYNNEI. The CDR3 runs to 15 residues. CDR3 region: CASSEDGGTTYEQYF. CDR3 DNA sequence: TGTGCCAGCAGTGAAGATGGGGGGACGACCTACGAGCAGTACTTC.

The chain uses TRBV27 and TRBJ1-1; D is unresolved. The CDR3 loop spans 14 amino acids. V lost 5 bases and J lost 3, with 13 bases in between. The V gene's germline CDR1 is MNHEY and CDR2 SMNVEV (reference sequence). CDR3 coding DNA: TGTGCCAGCAGTCCCCTCCCCGGGGACACTGAAGCTTTCTTT. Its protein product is CASSPLPGDTEAFF.

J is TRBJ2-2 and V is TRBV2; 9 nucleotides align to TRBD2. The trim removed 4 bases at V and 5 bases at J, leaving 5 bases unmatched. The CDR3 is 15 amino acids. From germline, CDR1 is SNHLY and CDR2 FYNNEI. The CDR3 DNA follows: TGTGCCAGCAGTGGTGGACTAGCGTCGACCGGGGAGCTGTTTTTT. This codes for CASSGGLASTGELFF.

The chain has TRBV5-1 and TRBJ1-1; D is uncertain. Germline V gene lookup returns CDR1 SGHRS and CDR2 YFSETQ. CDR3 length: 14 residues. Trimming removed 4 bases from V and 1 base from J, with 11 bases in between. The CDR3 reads CASSVRGGNTEAFF. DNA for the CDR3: TGCGCCAGCAGCGTAAGAGGCGGGAACACTGAAGCTTTCTTT.

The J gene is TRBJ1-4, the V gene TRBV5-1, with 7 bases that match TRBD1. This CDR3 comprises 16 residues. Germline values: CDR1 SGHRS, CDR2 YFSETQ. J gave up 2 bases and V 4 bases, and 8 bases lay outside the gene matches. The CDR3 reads CASSPTGRVTNEKLFF. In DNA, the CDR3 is TGCGCCAGCAGCCCGACAGGGAGGGTGACTAATGAAAAACTGTTTTTT.

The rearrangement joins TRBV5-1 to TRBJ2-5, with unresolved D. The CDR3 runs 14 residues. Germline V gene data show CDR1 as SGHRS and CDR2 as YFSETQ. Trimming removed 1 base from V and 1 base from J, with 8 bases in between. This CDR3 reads CASSLFSVQETQYF. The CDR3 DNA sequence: TGCGCCAGCAGCTTGTTCTCAGTCCAAGAGACCCAGTACTTC.